This T cell receptor (beta chain) comes out of a study of blood T cell repertoires in COVID-19. Study-level background: COVID-19 samples collected from the United States, Italy and Spain covered acute and convalescent phases. In each case, the material was cDNA or gDNA derived from T cells, B-cell-depleted T cells, or PBMCs.

Authors' methods: Researchers report that nucleated cell counts were estimated from reference gene primer amplification. The repertoire was sequenced with immunoSEQ multiplex PCR; TCRdb's copy has only in-frame clones and lacks some. The V and J calls and clone size were taken over from that table, and D and trimming were inferred from the DNA. The data show around 64,000 clones, 90% to 95% seen once. V was trimmed by 3 bases and J by 4 bases, leaving 14 bases between them. CDR1 SGDLS and CDR2 YYNGEE come from the germline V gene. The CDR3 has 15 amino acids. This clone was counted a single time. The sequenced sample was peripheral blood. This sequence was found in a human donor in a cohort sampled during active COVID-19. V and J are TRBV9 and TRBJ1-3; the D gene is possibly TRBD1 (5 bases). The CDR3 DNA reads TGTGCCAGCAGCGCGACGGGACTGGAGGGAAACACCATATATTTT. Its translation: CASSATGLEGNTIYF.